The T cell receptor (beta chain) under discussion was sequenced for a study of CD8 T cells in ankylosing spondylitis. Points from the study as a whole: A motif in TCR beta, a set of several highly homologous variants, appeared characteristic of ankylosing spondylitis blood.

This clonotype was observed at least ten times. The antigen is undetermined. TCRdb reprocessed the 5' RACE reads with MiXCR, giving one entry per CDR3 protein. The sample lists around 770,000 distinct CDR3 sequences, 12% occurring once. CDR1 is WSHSY, CDR2 SAAADI, per germline. V dropped 2 bases and J dropped 7 bases, with 9 bases sitting between them. CDR3 size: 13 residues. Sequencing was performed on blood, either unsorted or a sorted T cell fraction (not recorded which). The chain employs TRBV10-2 and TRBJ1-5, with a possible D match to TRBD1 (5 bases). This TCR derives from a male donor with ankylosing spondylitis. This CDR3 reads CASSEQGGQPQHF. The CDR3 bases are TGCGCCAGCAGTGAGCAGGGAGGCCAGCCCCAGCATTTT.